The 29 T cell receptor beta chains below were found in one sample sequenced in a study of human T cells and chemical hapten exposure. TCRdb redid the calling of the RACE reads with MiXCR, one entry per CDR3 protein. The sample contains approximately 52,000 distinct CDR3 sequences, 9.4% of which appear only once. The sample's time point: pre-sensitization, week 0. Sample treatment: therapeutic diphenylcyclopropenone sensitization with weekly scalp DPC. The sequencing here drew on whole blood, taken in connection with sensitization to the hapten diphenylcyclopropenone (DPC). The receptors originated from a woman aged 40 to 50 with alopecia areata. Some clones in this sample may be carry-over from other donors' samples.

In its sample, this clonotype was seen many times. This chain uses TRBV7-9 with TRBJ1-6, with D perhaps TRBD1 (6 bases). CDR1 is SEHNR and CDR2 is FQNEAQ in the germline V gene (reference sequence). This CDR3 region has 19 residues. V dropped 4 bases and J dropped 1 base, with 20 bases sitting between them. The CDR3 DNA reads TGTGCCAGCAGCTCCCCCCGACAGGAGGGAGGGTCCTATAATTCACCCCTCCACTTT. As protein: CASSSPRQEGGSYNSPLHF.

This clonotype was counted many times. The CDR3: CASSLRPSGFIGDTQYF. The CDR3 DNA reads TGTGCCAGCAGCTTGCGGCCTAGCGGGTTTATTGGAGATACGCAGTATTTT. The chain joins TRBV28 to TRBJ2-3, with TRBD2 matching 8 bases. This CDR3 is built from 17 residues. The germline CDR1 and CDR2 sequences are MDHEN and SYDVKM. V lost 6 bases and J lost 5; bases outside the gene matches: 16. The full variable domain, its missing parts supplied by reference TRBV28 and TRBJ2-3, is DVKVTQSSRYLVKRTGEKVFLECVQDMDHENMFWYRQDPGLGLRLIYFSYDVKMKEKGDIPEGYSVSREKKERFSLILESASTNQTSMYLCASSLRPSGFIGDTQYFGPGTRLTVL.

The V call is TRBV12-3 or TRBV12-4, the J call TRBJ1-6; TRBD1 matches 9 bases. V was pared by 5 bases and J by 9 bases, with 8 bases of the junction left unmatched. There are 15 residues in the CDR3. CDR3 amino acids: CASSLQTGGSSPLHF. The CDR3, as DNA: TGTGCCAGCAGTCTGCAGACAGGGGGGAGTTCACCCCTCCACTTT.

The sample holds a few counts of this clonotype. This rearrangement joins TRBV10-3 to TRBJ1-3; D not certain. The CDR3 has 14 residues. Germline V gene lookup returns CDR1 ENHRY and CDR2 SYGVKD. Trimming took 0 bases from V and 3 from J, leaving 6 bases between them. Written as DNA, the CDR3 is TGTGCCATCAGTGAGTCGACCGATGGAAACACCATATATTTT. Its translation is CAISESTDGNTIYF.

This clonotype was picked up many times. V and J are TRBV12-5 and TRBJ2-1; D is perhaps TRBD1 or TRBD2 (6 bases each). The V gene lost 0 bases and the J gene lost 9 bases, with 12 bases spanning the gap. Germline V lookup: CDR1 LGHNT, CDR2 FRNRAP. The CDR3 is made up of 14 amino acids. CDR3 in DNA: TGTGCTAGTGGTTTGGTGCCGGGGGCAGGTGAGCAGTTCTTC. Encoded protein: CASGLVPGAGEQFF.

This clonotype was seen only a few times. The CDR3 protein is CASSQHKDGYTF. The CDR3 nucleotides are TGTGCCAGCAGCCAGCACAAAGATGGCTACACCTTC. The chain recombines TRBV4-2 with TRBJ1-2; D unresolved. The CDR3 has 12 residues. V dropped 3 bases and J dropped 6 bases, with 8 bases sitting between them. Germline loops: CDR1 LGHNA, CDR2 YNFKEQ.

The chain couples TRBV10-3 to TRBJ1-4; D might be TRBD1 (5 bases). The CDR3 has 15 residues. The V end was cut by 0 bases, the J end by 3 bases, with 8 bases between. Germline loops: CDR1 ENHRY, CDR2 SYGVKD. The DNA for the CDR3 is TGTGCCATCAGTGAGTCGGGGGAATCTAATGAAAAACTGTTTTTT. It encodes CAISESGESNEKLFF.

This clonotype was recorded many times. V is TRBV7-6 and J is TRBJ2-5; D is unresolved. Germline V CDR1 and CDR2: SGHVS, FNYEAQ. CDR3 length: 14 residues. The germline V and J ends were trimmed by 5 bases and 2 bases, with 12 bases remaining between them. The CDR3 protein is CASSPSSRQETQYF. In nucleotides, the CDR3 is TGTGCCAGCAGCCCTTCCAGCAGACAAGAGACCCAGTACTTC.

The chain couples TRBV10-3 to TRBJ2-2; TRBD1 aligns across 10 bases. This CDR3 has 13 amino acids. CDR1 and CDR2 (germline): ENHRY, SYGVKD. The V and J ends lost 6 bases and 5 bases, in that order; junction bases with no gene match: 0. The CDR3 nucleotides are TGTGCCATCAGGGGACAGGGGACCGGGGAGCTGTTTTTT. It translates to CAIRGQGTGELFF.

The rearrangement joins TRBV6-5 to TRBJ1-1; 7 bases are shared with TRBD1. The germline gives CDR1 MNHEY, CDR2 SVGAGI. V lost 4 bases and J lost 1; bases outside the gene matches: 6. The CDR3 sequence is 15 residues long. The CDR3 reads CASSSTGAGNTEAFF. CDR3 DNA: TGTGCCAGCAGTTCCACAGGGGCGGGGAACACTGAAGCTTTCTTT.

The chain is built from TRBV18 and TRBJ1-2; D perhaps matches TRBD1 (6 bases). Germline values: CDR1 KGHSH, CDR2 LQKENI. V was shortened by 0 bases and J by 2 bases, with 13 bases between the two germline ends. CDR3 length: 16 amino acids. Written as DNA, the CDR3 is TGTGCCAGCTCACCACCGTCCGGGACAAGCAACTATGGCTACACCTTC. The encoded protein is CASSPPSGTSNYGYTF.

This clonotype was detected only a few times. The chain uses TRBV5-5 and TRBJ2-7; D might be TRBD2 (6 bases). Germline CDR1 reads SGHKS; CDR2 reads YYEKEE (reference sequence). V lost 4 bases to trimming and J lost 4 bases, with 12 bases between them. The CDR3 totals 13 residues. The CDR3 loop is CASSLTAGYEQYF. CDR3 DNA: TGTGCCAGCAGCCTTACTGCGGGGTACGAGCAGTACTTC.

This clonotype was counted many times. This chain uses TRBV28 with TRBJ1-1; maybe TRBD1 (5 bases). Trimming left V 2 bases short and J 1 base short, with 14 bases between. CDR3 length: 16 residues. Germline loops: CDR1 MDHEN, CDR2 SYDVKM. CDR3 loop: CASSLQRGSWNTEAFF. In nucleotides, the CDR3 is TGTGCCAGCAGTTTACAAAGGGGCAGCTGGAACACTGAAGCTTTCTTT.

The chain recombines TRBV20-1 with TRBJ2-1; possibly TRBD1 or TRBD2 for D (6 bases each). The germline V gene has CDR1 DFQATT and CDR2 SNEGSKA (reference sequence). Trimming took off 6 bases at V and 3 bases at J, with 15 bases between the two ends. The CDR3 is made up of 14 amino acids. CDR3 residues: CSAKGGKSYNEQFF. CDR3 DNA: TGCAGTGCAAAGGGGGGTAAGAGCTACAATGAGCAGTTCTTC.

Sample share makes this clonotype medium-sized. The chain uses TRBV7-2 and TRBJ1-3; D uncertain. The CDR3 consists of 15 residues. Trimming shortened V by 1 base and J by 0 bases, and 7 bases separated the two germline ends. Germline CDR1 SGHTA, CDR2 FQGNSA. The CDR3 sequence is CASSLDPSSGNTIYF. CDR3 nucleotides: TGTGCCAGCAGCTTAGATCCCAGCTCTGGAAACACCATATATTTT.

This clonotype was counted many times. This sequence joins TRBV12-3 or TRBV12-4 and TRBJ2-4; D is perhaps TRBD1 (7 bases). The CDR3 consists of 14 residues. V lost 2 bases and J lost 6, with 11 bases in between. CDR3 in DNA: TGTGCCAGCAGTTTAAGTCAGGGGGGAAACATTCAGTACTTC. Encoded protein: CASSLSQGGNIQYF.

This clonotype was counted at least ten times. The chain couples TRBV5-4 to TRBJ1-4, with D unclear. V lost 0 bases and J lost 0, with 9 bases in between. The germline gives CDR1 SGHNT, CDR2 YYREEE (reference sequence). The CDR3 is 16 residues long. CDR3: CASSLALGATNEKLFF. CDR3 DNA sequence: TGTGCCAGCAGCTTGGCCTTGGGAGCAACTAATGAAAAACTGTTTTTT.

The rearrangement links TRBV2 to TRBJ2-2; TRBD2 might be the D (5 bases). CDR3 size: 13 residues. CDR1 SNHLY and CDR2 FYNNEI come from the germline V gene. V lost 6 bases, J lost 6 bases, and 11 bases lay in between. The CDR3 bases are TGTGCCAGCAGCGAACTAGGAGCCGGGGAGCTGTTTTTT. Translating it yields CASSELGAGELFF.

This clonotype has at least ten counts. The genes are TRBV5-8 and TRBJ2-7, with D unresolved. Germline values: CDR1 SGHTS, CDR2 YDEGEE. V shed 0 bases and J shed 2 bases, with 9 bases lying between them. This CDR3 has 14 residues. The CDR3 loop reads CASSLGVRPYEQYF. In DNA form, the CDR3 reads TGTGCCAGCAGCTTGGGTGTCAGACCCTACGAGCAGTACTTC.

This clonotype was seen at least ten times. The V call is TRBV5-1, the J call TRBJ1-1; TRBD1 might be the D (5 bases). The CDR3 extends over 15 amino acids. Per germline, CDR1 SGHRS and CDR2 YFSETQ. V lost 4 bases to trimming and J lost 2 bases, with 15 bases between them. The CDR3 DNA follows: TGCGCCAGCAGCCTATGGACAACGGGAAACACTGAAGCTTTCTTT. As protein: CASSLWTTGNTEAFF.

The table lists this clonotype with many counts. The rearrangement links TRBV11-2 to TRBJ1-1; weak D call: TRBD1 (6 bases). CDR3 length: 15 residues. Trimming cost V 2 bases and J 4 bases, with 14 bases left between them. Looked up from germline, CDR1 is SGHAT and CDR2 is FQNNGV. The DNA for the CDR3 is TGTGCCAGCAGCTTATGGGGGCAGGGGATCACTGAAGCTTTCTTT. Encoded protein: CASSLWGQGITEAFF.

Ten or more counts support this clonotype. This chain connects TRBV19 to TRBJ2-5; the D gene is possibly TRBD1 (5 bases). Germline CDR1 and CDR2: LNHDA and SQIVND (reference sequence). The CDR3 covers 14 residues. V was trimmed by 1 base and J by 1 base, leaving 7 bases between them. CDR3 residues: CASSIGGSQETQYF. The CDR3 coding sequence is TGTGCCAGTAGTATAGGGGGCAGCCAAGAGACCCAGTACTTC.

There are many counts of this clonotype. The rearrangement uses TRBV5-1 and TRBJ1-1, with D perhaps matching TRBD1 (5 bases). Germline CDR1 SGHRS, CDR2 YFSETQ. The CDR3 contains 13 residues. The V end lost 4 bases, the J end lost 1 base, and 8 bases lay between the germline ends. This CDR3 reads CASSQGPNTEAFF. The CDR3 DNA reads as TGCGCCAGCAGCCAGGGCCCGAACACTGAAGCTTTCTTT.

There are many counts of this clonotype. The V and J genes are TRBV15 and TRBJ2-6; 9 bases match TRBD1. The length of the CDR3 is 19 residues. V lost 0 bases to trimming and J lost 4 bases; unmatched junction nucleotides: 10. Germline V gene lookup returns CDR1 LNHNV and CDR2 YYDKDF (reference sequence). CDR3 region: CATSRDFETGGPGANVLTF. CDR3 DNA sequence: TGTGCCACCAGCAGAGATTTTGAGACAGGGGGACCCGGGGCCAACGTCCTGACTTTC.

This clonotype was seen at least ten times. The CDR3 coding sequence is TGTGCCAGCAGGATGACGGGACAGGGGTCCACCTACAATGAGCAGTTCTTC. The encoded protein is CASRMTGQGSTYNEQFF. The chain combines TRBV2 with TRBJ2-1; 10 bases map to TRBD1. Germline CDR1 and CDR2: SNHLY and FYNNEI. V was pared by 6 bases and J by 2 bases, with 10 bases of the junction left unmatched. This CDR3 has 17 residues.

This rearrangement joins TRBV29-1 to TRBJ2-7; D is perhaps TRBD1 or TRBD2 (5 bases each). The CDR3 consists of 13 residues. V shed 7 bases and J shed 2 bases, with 15 bases lying between them. The germline gives CDR1 SQVTM, CDR2 ANQGSEA. CDR3 nucleotides: TGCAGCGCGGCTGGGGGAGAGGCCTACGAGCAGTACTTC. This encodes CSAAGGEAYEQYF.

This clonotype appeared many times. V and J are TRBV15 and TRBJ2-2, with 7 positions matching TRBD1. Germline V gene sequence: CDR1 LNHNV, CDR2 YYDKDF (reference sequence). The CDR3 spans 17 residues. V lost 0 bases and J lost 0; bases outside the gene matches: 4. The CDR3 nucleotides read TGTGCCACCAGCAGAGAAAGAGGGGGCTCGAACACCGGGGAGCTGTTTTTT. Protein sequence: CATSRERGGSNTGELFF.

The table lists this clonotype with many counts. V usage is TRBV2 and J usage is TRBJ1-1; 8 bases fit TRBD1. The V gene's germline CDR1 is SNHLY and CDR2 FYNNEI. The CDR3 has 15 residues. V trimming: 9 bases; J trimming: 1 base; junction bases outside the gene matches: 10. CDR3 nucleotides: TGTGCCAGAAGAACGACAGGGGCCTGGAACACTGAAGCTTTCTTT. Encoded protein: CARRTTGAWNTEAFF.

In the case of this clonotype: At one boundary the junction diverges from the germline segment, which might be a read error. V is TRBV12-5 and J is TRBJ1-4; 8 bases line up with TRBD1. CDR1 is LGHNT and CDR2 is FRNRAP in the germline V gene. The CDR3 has 15 amino acids. The CDR3 protein is CVSAVRQGAHEKLFF. The CDR3 bases are TGTGTTAGTGCCGTAAGGCAGGGGGCGCATGAAAAACTGTTTTTT.